Presented here are 16 T cell receptor beta chains from one specimen sequenced in a study of blood T cell repertoires in COVID-19. Method: immunoSEQ multiplex PCR; TCRdb's copy keeps in-frame clones and lacks some. The data show under 140,000 clones, more than 75% seen once. The sample taken for sequencing was peripheral blood. All receptors derive from a woman between 50 and 59 years old with acute or convalescent COVID-19.

This chain uses TRBV24-1 with TRBJ2-3; 16 bases match TRBD2. Trimming removed 4 bases from V and 4 bases from J; junction bases left unmatched: 7. Looked up from germline, CDR1 is KGHDR and CDR2 is SFDVKD. The CDR3 length is 18 residues. CDR3 DNA: TGTGCCACCAGTGAATCCGGGACTAGCGGGAGGGCCGCAGATACGCAGTATTTT. Translating it yields CATSESGTSGRAADTQYF.

This chain joins TRBV6-1 and TRBJ2-7; unclear D gene. This CDR3 region has 11 residues. V was shortened by 3 bases and J by 4 bases, with 4 bases between the two germline ends. CDR1 MNHNS and CDR2 SASEGT come from the germline V gene. CDR3 protein: CASSEEYEQYF. In nucleotides, the CDR3 is TGTGCCAGCAGTGAGGAGTACGAGCAGTACTTC.

This chain joins TRBV18 and TRBJ2-5; D may be TRBD1 (6 bases). This CDR3 spans 14 amino acids. Trimming pared 1 base from V and 2 bases from J, leaving 8 bases between. Germline V gives CDR1 KGHSH, CDR2 LQKENI. CDR3 region: CASSPQTGQETQYF. CDR3 nucleotides: TGTGCCAGCTCACCACAGACAGGACAAGAGACCCAGTACTTC.

The rearrangement uses TRBV20-1 and TRBJ1-1, with D possibly TRBD1 on 5 matching bases. The CDR3 consists of 11 residues. CDR1 and CDR2 from the germline V gene are DFQATT and SNEGSKA (reference sequence). The V end lost 3 bases, the J end lost 6 bases, and 8 bases lay between the germline ends. The CDR3 DNA follows: TGCAGTGCTAGGCGGGGACCTGAAGCTTTCTTT. It translates to CSARRGPEAFF.

The V call is TRBV18, the J call TRBJ2-3; TRBD1 agrees at 8 bases. This CDR3 has 16 residues. With 0 bases clipped from V and 4 bases from J, the junction kept 6 bases outside the gene matches. The V gene's germline CDR1 is KGHSH and CDR2 LQKENI. Here the CDR3 reads CASSPPFQGAADTQYF. The DNA of the CDR3 is TGTGCCAGCTCACCACCATTCCAGGGGGCCGCAGATACGCAGTATTTT.

The chain is built from TRBV28 and TRBJ1-6; the D gene is possibly TRBD1 (6 bases). Germline V lookup: CDR1 MDHEN, CDR2 SYDVKM. This CDR3 is built from 16 residues. Trimming took 4 bases from V and 8 from J, leaving 18 bases between them. CDR3 DNA sequence: TGTGCCAGCAGTTCCCCAACAGGGAAACGAGATTCACCCCTCCACTTT. Its translation is CASSSPTGKRDSPLHF.

The chain joins TRBV24-1 to TRBJ1-5; D might be TRBD1 (6 bases). Trimming took 4 bases from V and 2 from J, leaving 8 bases between them. The CDR3 is 14 amino acids. Germline CDR1 is KGHDR and CDR2 is SFDVKD. The DNA for the CDR3 is TGTGCCACCAGTGACACAGGGCGCAATCAGCCCCAGCATTTT. This encodes CATSDTGRNQPQHF.

This chain connects TRBV28 to TRBJ1-1; 11 nucleotides agree with TRBD1. From germline, CDR1 is MDHEN and CDR2 SYDVKM. The CDR3 runs 15 residues. J gave up 5 bases and V 5 bases, and 7 bases lay outside the gene matches. This CDR3 is CASSASGTGGTEAFF. The CDR3 bases are TGTGCCAGCAGTGCCTCCGGGACAGGGGGAACTGAAGCTTTCTTT.

The V gene is TRBV5-1, the J gene TRBJ2-1; D might be TRBD2 (7 bases). The length of the CDR3 is 16 residues. Between the trimmed V and J ends, which lost 0 bases and 2 bases, there was a span of 12 bases. Germline loops: CDR1 SGHRS, CDR2 YFSETQ. CDR3 nucleotides: TGCGCCAGCAGCTTGGATGAGGGGGGGCCCTACAATGAGCAGTTCTTC. Amino acid sequence: CASSLDEGGPYNEQFF.

The V gene is TRBV6-1, the J gene TRBJ2-2, with D perhaps matching TRBD2 (6 bases). Germline CDR1 reads MNHNS; CDR2 reads SASEGT. The CDR3 has 14 residues. V was shortened by 3 bases and J by 5 bases, with 10 bases between the two germline ends. The CDR3 DNA reads TGTGCCAGCAGTGAGAGGAGGGCTACCGGGGAGCTGTTTTTT. Translation: CASSERRATGELFF.

The chain combines TRBV7-9 with TRBJ1-5, with a possible D match to TRBD1 (5 bases). The V gene lost 2 bases and the J gene lost 5 bases, with 10 bases spanning the gap. There are 14 residues in the CDR3. CDR1 and CDR2 from the germline V gene are SEHNR and FQNEAQ (reference sequence). The CDR3 reads CASSLHGGDQPQHF. DNA for the CDR3: TGTGCCAGCAGCTTACACGGGGGGGATCAGCCCCAGCATTTT.

This chain links TRBV20-1 with TRBJ2-1; D is unclear. V was pared by 6 bases and J by 6 bases, with 9 bases between. From germline, CDR1 is DFQATT and CDR2 SNEGSKA (reference sequence). This CDR3 has 11 amino acids. CDR3 in DNA: TGCAGTGCCCCATGGCCCAATGAGCAGTTCTTC. Translated, it gives CSAPWPNEQFF.

V is TRBV3-1 (or the pseudogene TRBV3-2) and J is TRBJ2-1, with 7 bases matching TRBD2. The length of the CDR3 is 15 residues. The ends lost 1 base at V and 3 bases at J; junction bases unmatched: 3. The germline gives CDR1 LGHDT, CDR2 YNNKEL (reference sequence). The CDR3 bases are TGTGCCAGCAGCCAAGCGGCGGGAGTCTACAATGAGCAGTTCTTC. This translates into CASSQAAGVYNEQFF.

This chain links TRBV15 with TRBJ1-4; D call uncertain. Germline CDR1 is LNHNV and CDR2 is YYDKDF (reference sequence). V dropped 1 base and J dropped 4 bases, with 4 bases sitting between them. The CDR3 loop spans 13 amino acids. The DNA for the CDR3 is TGTGCCACCAGCAGAGCCCTTAATGAAAAACTGTTTTTT. This translates into CATSRALNEKLFF.

The chain recombines TRBV2 with TRBJ2-7; the match to TRBD1 covers 8 bases. The CDR3 consists of 19 residues. The J segment lost 1 base and the V segment lost 5 bases, leaving 19 bases of the junction unmatched. From germline, CDR1 is SNHLY and CDR2 FYNNEI. CDR3 protein: CASSWRDRLFQRHSYEQYF. In DNA, the CDR3 is TGTGCCAGCAGTTGGAGGGACAGGTTGTTCCAGCGCCATTCCTACGAGCAGTACTTC.

This clone appeared once. This chain links TRBV18 with TRBJ2-7; 7 bases are shared with TRBD1. CDR3 size: 15 residues. Germline V CDR1 and CDR2: KGHSH, LQKENI. The junction had 6 bases not matched to a gene; V was cut back by 1 base and J by 3 bases. CDR3 nucleotide sequence: TGTGCCAGCTCACCACTTAGGGGGCGCGGCTACGAGCAGTACTTC. Its translation is CASSPLRGRGYEQYF.